A selection of T cell receptor beta chains follows, all from one sample in a study of cytomegalovirus exposure and HLA in healthy donors. This table comes from immunoSEQ multiplex PCR, and its TCRdb copy is limited to in-frame clones, with some not included. The sample carries about 160,000 clones, around three quarters recorded once. The sample consisted of PBMCs. The receptors come from a middle-aged man in good health and CMV-seropositive. Both conserved end residues are part of each CDR3. Fields, in order: clone size, D gene, J gene, V gene, CDR3 protein, CDR3 DNA. D genes are given only for firm matches. Clone sizes are given selectively: once, few, many, or a class where the clone is expanded.

size: -; D: TRBD1; J: TRBJ2-7; V: TRBV6-5; CDR3: CASSDRGRPIEQYF; DNA: TGTGCCAGCAGTGACAGGGGGCGCCCCATCGAGCAGTACTTC
size: -; D: TRBD1; J: TRBJ2-2; V: TRBV10-3; CDR3: CAIRTGVDGELFF; DNA: TGTGCCATCCGCACAGGGGTGGACGGGGAGCTGTTTTTT
size: -; D: TRBD2; J: TRBJ2-3; V: TRBV25-1; CDR3: CASSISGGTDTQYF; DNA: TGTGCCAGCAGTATTAGCGGGGGCACAGATACGCAGTATTTT
size: -; D: TRBD1; J: TRBJ2-3; V: TRBV7-9; CDR3: CASSTRQGGRDTQYF; DNA: TGTGCCAGCAGCACCCGACAGGGGGGCAGAGATACGCAGTATTTT
size: -; D: -; J: TRBJ1-2; V: TRBV9; CDR3: CASRALPRDRGDYGYTF; DNA: TGTGCCAGCAGAGCTCTCCCCCGAGACCGCGGAGACTATGGCTACACCTTC
size: -; D: -; J: TRBJ2-2; V: TRBV12-5; CDR3: CATRGNTGELFF; DNA: TGTGCTACCCGGGGGAACACCGGGGAGCTGTTTTTT
size: -; D: TRBD1; J: TRBJ1-6; V: TRBV10-3; CDR3: CAIIPGTGFSPLHF; DNA: TGTGCCATCATTCCCGGGACAGGGTTTTCACCCCTCCACTTT
size: medium-sized; D: TRBD1; J: TRBJ1-1; V: TRBV6-1; CDR3: CASSARTGGNTEAFF; DNA: TGTGCCAGCAGTGCTCGGACAGGGGGAAACACTGAAGCTTTCTTT
size: -; D: TRBD1; J: TRBJ1-4; V: TRBV9; CDR3: CASSPPGQGNEKLFF; DNA: TGTGCCAGCAGCCCCCCGGGACAGGGAAATGAAAAACTGTTTTTT
size: -; D: -; J: TRBJ1-2; V: TRBV5-1; CDR3: CASSPERIDYGYTF; DNA: TGCGCCAGCAGCCCGGAGAGGATCGACTATGGCTACACCTTC
size: -; D: TRBD1; J: TRBJ1-4; V: TRBV19; CDR3: CASSQGQFNEKLFF; DNA: TGTGCCAGTAGCCAGGGACAGTTTAATGAAAAACTGTTTTTT
size: -; D: TRBD1; J: TRBJ1-6; V: TRBV7-2; CDR3: CASSTGQVPSPLHF; DNA: TGTGCCAGCAGCACTGGACAGGTCCCCTCACCCCTCCACTTT
size: few; D: TRBD2; J: TRBJ2-7; V: TRBV5-1; CDR3: CASSLGGSGGRMGGYEQYF; DNA: TGCGCCAGCAGCTTGGGAGGAAGCGGGGGGCGCATGGGCGGCTACGAGCAGTACTTC
size: -; D: TRBD1; J: TRBJ1-1; V: TRBV7-9; CDR3: CASTLTTGGETEAFF; DNA: TGTGCCAGCACCTTAACGACAGGGGGCGAGACTGAAGCTTTCTTT
size: -; D: -; J: TRBJ1-6; V: TRBV30; CDR3: CAWSVLAGGNSPLHF; DNA: TGTGCCTGGAGTGTACTCGCCGGGGGGAATTCACCCCTCCACTTT
size: -; D: TRBD1; J: TRBJ1-1; V: TRBV2; CDR3: CASTQEQGAFMNTEAFF; DNA: TGTGCCAGCACCCAGGAACAGGGGGCGTTTATGAACACTGAAGCTTTCTTT
size: -; D: -; J: TRBJ1-2; V: TRBV18; CDR3: CASSRQGGYTF; DNA: TGTGCCAGCAGTCGGCAGGGCGGCTACACCTTC
size: -; D: -; J: TRBJ2-5; V: TRBV21-1; CDR3: CASEGLTGSRETQYF; DNA: TGTGCCAGCGAAGGGTTGACAGGGTCGCGAGAGACCCAGTACTTC
size: few; D: TRBD1; J: TRBJ1-2; V: TRBV13; CDR3: CASGRKGFKGAKVGGYTF; DNA: TGTGCCAGCGGTCGAAAGGGTTTCAAGGGGGCCAAAGTAGGTGGCTACACCTTC
size: -; D: TRBD1; J: TRBJ2-2; V: TRBV5-1; CDR3: CASSYRDRASNTGELFF; DNA: TGCGCCAGCAGCTATAGGGACAGGGCTTCGAACACCGGGGAGCTGTTTTTT
size: -; D: -; J: TRBJ1-5; V: TRBV28; CDR3: CASSFQDRSNQPQHF; DNA: TGTGCCAGCAGTTTCCAGGACAGAAGCAATCAGCCCCAGCATTTT
size: -; D: -; J: TRBJ2-6; V: TRBV19; CDR3: CASSHISSGANVLTF; DNA: TGTGCCAGTAGCCACATAAGCTCTGGGGCCAACGTCCTGACTTTC
size: -; D: -; J: TRBJ1-1; V: TRBV27; CDR3: CASSPGMNTEAFF; DNA: TGTGCCAGCAGCCCAGGCATGAACACTGAAGCTTTCTTT
size: -; D: -; J: TRBJ1-2; V: TRBV6-5; CDR3: CASSYSAEYGYTF; DNA: TGTGCCAGCAGTTACTCAGCGGAATATGGCTACACCTTC
size: -; D: TRBD1; J: TRBJ2-1; V: TRBV9; CDR3: CASQGVNEQFF; DNA: TGTGCCAGCCAGGGGGTCAATGAGCAGTTCTTC
size: -; D: TRBD1; J: TRBJ2-3; V: TRBV27; CDR3: CASRSGGADTQYF; DNA: TGTGCCAGCAGGTCAGGGGGCGCAGATACGCAGTATTTT
size: once; D: -; J: TRBJ2-5; V: TRBV5-1; CDR3: CASTRSPQETQYF; DNA: TGCGCCAGCACTAGATCCCCCCAAGAGACCCAGTACTTC
size: few; D: -; J: TRBJ1-6; V: TRBV25-1; CDR3: CASSSTARGNNSPLHF; DNA: TGTGCCAGCAGTTCCACTGCCCGGGGGAATAATTCACCCCTCCACTTT
size: -; D: -; J: TRBJ1-2; V: TRBV4-1; CDR3: CASSQVAQANYGYTF; DNA: TGCGCCAGCAGCCAAGTCGCACAAGCTAACTATGGCTACACCTTC
size: -; D: -; J: TRBJ2-3; V: TRBV4-3; CDR3: CASSQEVGGPTDTQYF; DNA: TGCGCCAGCAGCCAAGAGGTGGGGGGGCCTACAGATACGCAGTATTTT
size: -; D: TRBD1; J: TRBJ1-6; V: TRBV7-2; CDR3: CASSLTPDRNSPLHF; DNA: TGTGCCAGCAGCTTAACCCCGGACAGGAATTCACCCCTCCACTTT
size: -; D: TRBD1; J: TRBJ2-7; V: TRBV29-1; CDR3: CSVEVPDRVAYEQYF; DNA: TGCAGCGTTGAAGTCCCGGACAGGGTAGCCTACGAGCAGTACTTC
size: -; D: -; J: TRBJ1-5; V: TRBV6-6; CDR3: CASSFDRTERNQPQHF; DNA: TGTGCCAGCAGTTTCGACCGGACAGAACGCAATCAGCCCCAGCATTTT